This T cell receptor (beta chain) was captured by sequencing in a study of blood T cell repertoires in COVID-19. The wider study: The United States, Italy and Spain supplied acute and convalescent COVID-19 samples.

Some clones are missing from TCRdb's copy, which holds only in-frame ones; the method was immunoSEQ multiplex PCR. The sample records around 370,000 clones, over 80% being singletons. Per germline, CDR1 MNHEY and CDR2 SMNVEV (reference sequence). V lost 1 base, J lost 4 bases, and 19 bases lay in between. The CDR3 covers 17 residues. V and J are TRBV27 and TRBJ1-2; D might be TRBD1 (5 bases). Source material: peripheral blood. The TCR sequence derives from a woman between 45 and 65 years old with COVID-19, enrolled during active disease. CDR3 in amino acids: CASSLLPQPARGYGYTF. CDR3 bases: TGTGCCAGCAGTTTATTGCCCCAGCCCGCAAGGGGCTATGGCTACACCTTC.